This TCR beta chain originates from a study of tumor-infiltrating lymphocytes in oesophageal squamous cell carcinoma. With V trimmed by 10 bases and J by 2 bases, 6 bases remained unmatched. The CDR3 is 13 amino acids. The germline CDR1 and CDR2 sequences are MNHEY and SVGEGT. TCRdb analysed the PCR reads with MiXCR anew, one entry per CDR3 protein. The repertoire consists of about 12,000 distinct CDR3 sequences, with roughly three fifths occurring once and the leading ten covering around a third. The chain links TRBV6-2 or TRBV6-3 to TRBJ1-2; 8 bases agree with TRBD1. Sequenced material: esophageal tumor tissue. The sequence was obtained from a female donor with esophageal squamous cell carcinoma. CDR3 coding DNA: TGTGCCATTCAGGGGGCCGTAAACTATGGCTACACCTTC. Translation gives CAIQGAVNYGYTF.